These 31 T cell receptor beta chains came from one sample sequenced in a study of spatial heterogeneity in lung cancer. TCRdb analysed the 5' RACE reads with MiXCR anew, one entry per CDR3 protein. The table lists several thousand distinct CDR3 sequences, 30% to 35% of them singletons, with roughly 4% in the top ten. The time point here: sample taken at primary tumor resection. Frozen PBMC, nontumor lung or tumor provided whole RNA, which was sequenced unsorted. The input for sequencing was PBMCs, taken at surgery. The receptor set was obtained from a female donor with early-stage non-small cell lung cancer.

This clonotype has more than one count but fewer than ten. The library was built for alpha chains, so this beta chain is an off-target read and its size means little. This chain links TRBV15 with TRBJ1-2; 7 nucleotides agree with TRBD1. CDR3 length: 12 amino acids. The ends lost 3 bases at V and 12 bases at J; junction bases unmatched: 7. Per germline, CDR1 LNHNV and CDR2 YYDKDF (reference sequence). CDR3 residues: CATSSLKGAHTF. Written as DNA, the CDR3 is TGTGCCACCAGCAGCCTTAAGGGGGCGCACACCTTC.

Worth noting for this clonotype: This beta chain turned up in a library designed for alpha chains; as an off-target read, its abundance says little. The chain has TRBV4-2 and TRBJ2-7; D is ambiguous. Germline V gives CDR1 LGHNA, CDR2 YNFKEQ. V lost 1 base, J lost 3 bases, and 10 bases lay in between. The CDR3 runs 14 residues. The CDR3 region has the DNA TGTGCCAGCAGCCAAGCGGACCGGAACTACGAGCAGTACTTC. It encodes CASSQADRNYEQYF.

By sample share, this clonotype is medium-sized. Found in a library prepared for alpha chains, this beta chain is an off-target read, and its abundance has little meaning. This sequence joins TRBV4-3 and TRBJ2-5; D possibly corresponds to TRBD1 (6 bases). CDR1 LGHNA and CDR2 YSLEER come from the germline V gene. V lost 0 bases and J 6 bases, leaving 17 bases between the germline ends. The CDR3 spans 16 residues. The CDR3 is CASSQDWRRDIQTQYF. The CDR3 nucleotides are TGCGCCAGCAGCCAAGATTGGAGACGGGACATACAGACCCAGTACTTC.

As for this clonotype: For a library built for alpha chains, this beta chain is a stray read; little rests on its size. This chain joins TRBV6-1 and TRBJ2-3; 9 bases line up with TRBD1. Germline CDR1 reads MNHNS; CDR2 reads SASEGT. This CDR3 spans 16 amino acids. With 4 bases clipped from V and 7 bases from J, the junction kept 12 bases outside the gene matches. The CDR3 here is CASSARPGQGGYTQYF. The CDR3 bases are TGTGCCAGCAGTGCCCGTCCGGGACAGGGTGGATATACGCAGTATTTT.

As concerns this clonotype: This beta chain is a stray sequence in a library constructed for alpha chains; its clone size is not meaningful. This sequence joins TRBV7-2 and TRBJ2-2, with TRBD2 matching 8 bases. V dropped 5 bases and J dropped 5; count of bases not matched to a gene: 7. There are 15 residues in the CDR3. From germline, CDR1 is SGHTA and CDR2 FQGNSA. The CDR3 nucleotides read TGTGCCAGCAGCGCCGGGACTAGGAGGACCGGGGAGCTGTTTTTT. It is translated as CASSAGTRRTGELFF.

The sample holds a few counts of this clonotype. A library made for alpha chains picked up this beta chain off target, so its size means little. The chain recombines TRBV6-5 with TRBJ2-3, with TRBD1 matching 7 bases. CDR1 and CDR2 from the germline V gene are MNHEY and SVGAGI. The CDR3 runs 14 residues. The junction had 6 bases not matched to a gene; V was cut back by 2 bases and J by 7 bases. CDR3 loop: CASSYIDRAHTQYF. Written as DNA, the CDR3 is TGTGCCAGCAGTTACATCGACAGGGCGCATACGCAGTATTTT.

Details on this clonotype: As an off-target read in a library built for alpha chains, this beta chain has a frequency of little significance. V and J are TRBV7-2 and TRBJ2-3; weak D call: TRBD2 (5 bases). Germline-derived CDR1 and CDR2 are SGHTA and FQGNSA. The length of the CDR3 is 17 residues. The V end was cut by 5 bases, the J end by 2 bases, with 20 bases between. CDR3 nucleotide sequence: TGTGCCAGCAGCAACCCTCGCCGGGGTCTTGTCACAGATACGCAGTATTTT. Its translation: CASSNPRRGLVTDTQYF.

Of note for this clonotype: In a library made to pick up alpha chains, this beta chain is a stray read with a size that means little. The rearrangement joins TRBV29-1 to TRBJ2-2, with D unclear. Germline V CDR1 and CDR2: SQVTM, ANQGSEA. The V gene lost 3 bases and the J gene lost 1 base, with 6 bases spanning the gap. CDR3 size: 13 residues. The CDR3 region has the DNA TGCAGCGTTGATACGGGGAACACCGGGGAGCTGTTTTTT. Its protein product is CSVDTGNTGELFF.

As to this clonotype: This beta chain turned up in a library designed for alpha chains; as an off-target read, its abundance says little. The rearrangement uses TRBV29-1 and TRBJ2-3; possible D gene TRBD2, 6 bases. The germline V gene encodes CDR1 SQVTM and CDR2 ANQGSEA. The CDR3 is made up of 13 amino acids. V was trimmed by 3 bases and J by 6 bases, leaving 13 bases between them. The chain's CDR3 is CSVEGLSQDTQYF. CDR3 DNA sequence: TGCAGCGTTGAGGGACTCTCGCAGGATACGCAGTATTTT.

This clonotype was counted once. This beta chain is a stray read from a library made for alpha chains; its abundance is not meaningful. The chain couples TRBV3-1 to TRBJ2-7; D not certain. With 4 bases removed from V and 2 bases from J, the gap between germline ends came to 6 bases. This CDR3 is built from 12 residues. Germline V CDR1 and CDR2: LGHDT, YNNKEL (reference sequence). CDR3 in DNA: TGTGCCAGCAGCCCCCAACCCTACGAGCAGTACTTC. Protein product: CASSPQPYEQYF.

This clonotype is medium-sized in the sample. This beta chain appears as a stray read in a library generated for alpha chains; its size is not informative. The chain is built from TRBV5-1 and TRBJ2-5; D is perhaps TRBD1 (6 bases). CDR1 SGHRS and CDR2 YFSETQ come from the germline V gene. Trimming cost V 5 bases and J 3 bases, with 14 bases left between them. This CDR3 has 14 amino acids. The chain's CDR3 is CASRNRDKKETQYF. In DNA, the CDR3 is TGCGCCAGCAGAAACCGGGACAAGAAAGAGACCCAGTACTTC.

On this clonotype itself: This beta chain lies outside the target of a library built for alpha chains; its clone size means little. J is TRBJ2-3 and V is TRBV5-1; D uncertain. Deletions cut 4 bases from V and 3 bases from J, with 12 bases between. CDR3 length: 14 residues. From germline, CDR1 is SGHRS and CDR2 YFSETQ. CDR3 amino acids: CASSRQPGTDTQYF. CDR3 sequence (DNA): TGCGCCAGCAGCAGGCAACCCGGGACAGATACGCAGTATTTT.

Concerning this clonotype: Found in a library prepared for alpha chains, this beta chain is an off-target read, and its abundance has little meaning. The V and J genes are TRBV2 and TRBJ2-3; maybe TRBD1 (6 bases). The CDR3 consists of 14 residues. V lost 11 bases and J 2 bases, leaving 17 bases between the germline ends. CDR1 is SNHLY, CDR2 FYNNEI, per germline. As DNA, the CDR3 is TGTGCCGAAAGGGCCGACAGGTTCACAGATACGCAGTATTTT. Its protein product is CAERADRFTDTQYF.

Comment on this clonotype: A library made for alpha chains picked up this beta chain off target, so its size means little. This rearrangement joins TRBV20-1 to TRBJ2-7; TRBD2 aligns across 9 bases. The CDR3 length is 14 residues. Unmatched junction bases numbered 5, after V lost 5 bases and J lost 0 bases. CDR1 is DFQATT and CDR2 is SNEGSKA in the germline V gene (reference sequence). The CDR3, as DNA: TGCAGTGCTTCTAGACTAGCGGTCTCCTACGAGCAGTACTTC. It is translated as CSASRLAVSYEQYF.

On this clonotype: This beta chain slipped into a library made for alpha chains as a stray read, so its size is not meaningful. This rearrangement joins TRBV24-1 to TRBJ2-1, with 7 bases identical to TRBD1. V lost 3 bases, J lost 7 bases, and 5 bases stayed unmatched. The length of the CDR3 is 14 residues. Germline CDR1 KGHDR, CDR2 SFDVKD. CDR3 amino acids: CATSDIGTANEQFF. DNA for the CDR3: TGTGCCACCAGTGATATCGGGACAGCAAATGAGCAGTTCTTC.

This clonotype was counted a few times. The library was prepared for alpha chains; this beta chain is a stray read, so its frequency means little. The chain recombines TRBV28 with TRBJ2-7, with D hard to call. Per the germline V gene, CDR1 is MDHEN and CDR2 is SYDVKM. Trimming cost V 5 bases and J 2 bases, with 7 bases left between them. This CDR3 comprises 12 residues. In DNA, the CDR3 is TGTGCCAGCAGTCAAGACGCCTACGAGCAGTACTTC. It specifies CASSQDAYEQYF.

The sample holds a few counts of this clonotype. The size of this beta chain means little, since it is a stray read in a library made for alpha chains. The chain has TRBV20-1 and TRBJ2-7; 9 positions agree with TRBD2. This CDR3 spans 15 amino acids. Losses at the gene ends were 0 bases for V and 2 bases for J; bases not matched to a gene: 5. Germline V lookup: CDR1 DFQATT, CDR2 SNEGSKA (reference sequence). CDR3 bases: TGCAGTGCTAGAGATGCGGGGGGGACTACCTACGAGCAGTACTTC. Amino acid sequence: CSARDAGGTTYEQYF.

This clonotype was observed a few times. This beta chain appears as a stray read in a library generated for alpha chains; its size is not informative. V and J are TRBV7-9 and TRBJ1-4; TRBD1 is a possible D gene (5 bases). The CDR3 runs 14 residues. V was trimmed by 6 bases and J by 8 bases, leaving 16 bases between them. The germline gives CDR1 SEHNR, CDR2 FQNEAQ (reference sequence). Here the CDR3 reads CASSIAAGNEKLFF. The CDR3 region has the DNA TGTGCCAGCAGTATAGCCGCAGGGAACGAAAAACTGTTTTTT.

In this sample, this clonotype turned up a few times. Since the library was made to target alpha chains, this beta chain is a stray read and its abundance is not meaningful. This sequence joins TRBV20-1 and TRBJ1-1; D ambiguous. This CDR3 is built from 13 residues. Trimming removed 4 bases at V and 0 bases at J, with 9 bases between. In germline, CDR1 is DFQATT, CDR2 SNEGSKA (reference sequence). The CDR3 loop is CSANTVLNTEAFF. The CDR3 nucleotides read TGCAGTGCTAACACAGTCCTGAACACTGAAGCTTTCTTT.

This clonotype came up a few times. A library made for alpha chains picked up this beta chain off target, so its size means little. The rearrangement uses TRBV28 and TRBJ2-1; D is perhaps TRBD1 (6 bases). Germline V CDR1 and CDR2: MDHEN, SYDVKM. CDR3 size: 14 residues. Trimming cost V 2 bases and J 7 bases, with 12 bases left between them. CDR3: CASSLPTRGNEQFF. CDR3 sequence (DNA): TGTGCCAGCAGTTTACCTACCAGGGGAAATGAGCAGTTCTTC.

This clonotype was counted only a few times. Little can be read into the size of this beta chain, an off-target read in a library designed for alpha chains. The rearrangement uses TRBV19 and TRBJ2-2; TRBD1 matches at 7 bases. The CDR3 is made up of 14 amino acids. From germline, CDR1 is LNHDA and CDR2 SQIVND (reference sequence). V lost 9 bases to trimming and J lost 4 bases; unmatched junction nucleotides: 8. CDR3 DNA sequence: TGTGCCAGCCAGGGGGTAGCCGGCACCGGGGAGCTGTTTTTT. Protein sequence: CASQGVAGTGELFF.

About this clonotype itself: With the library built for alpha chains, this beta chain is off target and its frequency is not meaningful. The chain employs TRBV11-1 and TRBJ2-7; D ambiguous. The CDR3 sequence is 14 residues long. V shed 2 bases and J shed 0 bases, with 8 bases lying between them. Germline loops: CDR1 SGHAT, CDR2 FQDESV (reference sequence). The CDR3 coding sequence is TGTGCCAGCAGCTTACAGTGGAGCTCCTACGAGCAGTACTTC. Translation gives CASSLQWSSYEQYF.

Of note for this clonotype: The library was designed around alpha chains, so this beta chain is a stray read whose abundance carries little weight. V gene TRBV28 combines with J gene TRBJ2-2, with TRBD2 matching over 7 bases. Trimming at V came to 3 bases and at J to 4 bases, leaving 5 bases not matched to a gene. Germline CDR1 MDHEN, CDR2 SYDVKM. The CDR3 runs 15 residues. CDR3 sequence (DNA): TGTGCCAGCAGTTTTTCGGGGGGAGTCACCGGGGAGCTGTTTTTT. Its protein product is CASSFSGGVTGELFF.

This clonotype qualifies as medium-sized. A library prepared for alpha chains yielded this beta chain as an off-target read; its size is of little meaning. The CDR3 is CSVGGGDNEQFF. CDR3 nucleotide sequence: TGCAGCGTTGGTGGCGGGGACAATGAGCAGTTCTTC. The genes are TRBV29-1 and TRBJ2-1; perhaps TRBD2 as D (6 bases). The germline CDR1 and CDR2 sequences are SQVTM and ANQGSEA. CDR3 length: 12 amino acids. V dropped 4 bases and J dropped 5 bases, with 9 bases sitting between them.

This clonotype was seen a handful of times. This beta chain came through as a stray read in a library set up for alpha chains, and its size says little. The rearrangement uses TRBV28 and TRBJ2-1, with 9 bases that match TRBD2. Losses at the gene ends were 6 bases for V and 3 bases for J; bases not matched to a gene: 3. The germline V gene encodes CDR1 MDHEN and CDR2 SYDVKM. CDR3 length equals 14 residues. CDR3 residues: CASSSSGGYNEQFF. CDR3 bases: TGTGCCAGCAGCAGTAGCGGGGGCTACAATGAGCAGTTCTTC.

Notes on this clonotype: This beta chain appears as a stray read in a library generated for alpha chains; its size is not informative. This chain uses TRBV5-5 with TRBJ2-5, with 7 bases lining up with TRBD2. Per germline, CDR1 SGHKS and CDR2 YYEKEE (reference sequence). V dropped 4 bases and J dropped 5; count of bases not matched to a gene: 14. The CDR3 runs 16 residues. The CDR3 DNA sequence: TGTGCCAGCAGCCCCGGAGGTGGACTAGTGAGGGAGACCCAGTACTTC. It codes for CASSPGGGLVRETQYF.

Concerning this clonotype: A library made for alpha chains picked up this beta chain off target, so its size means little. This chain uses TRBV20-1 with TRBJ2-1; D is ambiguous. Trimming cost V 6 bases and J 5 bases, with 14 bases left between them. The CDR3 runs to 13 residues. Germline loops: CDR1 DFQATT, CDR2 SNEGSKA (reference sequence). The CDR3, as DNA: TGCAGTGCCCGCCTCCCGTCCAACAATGAGCAGTTCTTC. Translating it yields CSARLPSNNEQFF.

Points on this clonotype: The size of this beta chain means little, since it is a stray read in a library made for alpha chains. The chain uses TRBV5-1 and TRBJ2-1; D is perhaps TRBD2 (6 bases). V gave up 0 bases and J gave up 4 bases, with 8 bases separating them. There are 14 residues in the CDR3. CDR1 and CDR2 from the germline V gene are SGHRS and YFSETQ. CDR3 sequence (DNA): TGCGCCAGCAGCTTGGAAGGGAGGTACAATGAGCAGTTCTTC. It is translated as CASSLEGRYNEQFF. The full variable domain, with the rest looked up from reference TRBV5-1 and TRBJ2-1, is KAGVTQTPRYLIKTRGQQVTLSCSPISGHRSVSWYQQTPGQGLQFLFEYFSETQRNKGNFPGRFSGRQFSNSRSEMNVSTLELGDSALYLCASSLEGRYNEQFFGPGTRLTVL.

This clonotype was recorded a few times. This beta chain came through as a stray read in a library set up for alpha chains, and its size says little. The chain carries TRBV4-1 and TRBJ2-2; 8 positions agree with TRBD1. The CDR3 is 15 residues long. From germline, CDR1 is MGHRA and CDR2 YSYEKL. V lost 4 bases and J lost 1; bases outside the gene matches: 2. CDR3 in DNA: TGCGCCAGCAGCCGGACAGGGTTGAACACCGGGGAGCTGTTTTTT. Its translation is CASSRTGLNTGELFF.

Note on this clonotype: For a library built for alpha chains, this beta chain is a stray read; little rests on its size. This sequence joins TRBV20-1 and TRBJ2-2; D is ambiguous. Trimming took 1 base from V and 3 from J, leaving 6 bases between them. Germline V gene data show CDR1 as DFQATT and CDR2 as SNEGSKA (reference sequence). CDR3 length equals 13 residues. The CDR3 DNA reads as TGCAGTGCTAGAGCGACCGACACCGGGGAGCTGTTTTTT. It is translated as CSARATDTGELFF.

This clonotype is labeled medium-sized. Because the library targeted alpha chains, this beta chain is an off-target read whose size means little. V is TRBV7-9 and J is TRBJ2-2; TRBD1 is a possible D gene (6 bases). CDR1 is SEHNR and CDR2 is FQNEAQ in the germline V gene (reference sequence). V was clipped by 3 bases and J by 7 bases, with 12 bases between them. The CDR3 loop spans 14 amino acids. The CDR3 loop is CASSLGHRGGELFF. The CDR3 region has the DNA TGTGCCAGCAGCTTGGGACACCGAGGCGGGGAGCTGTTTTTT.